This T cell receptor (beta chain) stems from a study of blood T cells in healthy people across ages. Broader study findings: PBMCs went unsorted, and a conclusive naive versus antigen-experienced comparison was therefore prevented. The donors' CMV status was not determined, possibly confounding changes in expanded clonotypes.

Through a sample-barcoded 5' primer and a J-beta primer mix, a second PCR was run for roughly 6 to 12 cycles. Template switching added a 12-random-nucleotide identifier to every cDNA molecule. TCRdb called the 5' RACE reads again in MiXCR, with one record for every CDR3 protein. The sample lists under 2,000,000 distinct CDR3 sequences; about 50% were seen once. This clonotype appeared a few times. Its target is unknown. Germline V CDR1 and CDR2: MGHDK, SYGVNS. The CDR3 sequence is 12 residues long. V lost 6 bases and J 6 bases, leaving 12 bases between the germline ends. Sequencing was done on a sample of blood. The chain combines TRBV25-1 with TRBJ2-7; possible D gene TRBD1, 5 bases. The clonotype was recovered from a woman aged 40 to 50 in good health. CDR3 sequence reads: CASSKGLGEQYF. As DNA, the CDR3 is TGTGCCAGCAGCAAGGGGTTAGGCGAGCAGTACTTC.